This T cell receptor (beta chain) was identified in a study of cytomegalovirus exposure and HLA in healthy donors (dated by TCRdb to 2017 to 2019). For the study in its entirety: According to a later analysis, one platform produced both the 120 validation repertoires and the 700 or so repertoires of the first cohort. Besides the first cohort of some 670 subjects, a separate validation cohort made up of 120 different subjects was used. To predict cytomegalovirus infection status, the study combined high-throughput TCR immunosequencing, statistical association of individual TCRs with disease status, and machine learning. The study aimed to test whether cataloging public T cell receptors could reveal signatures of past pathogen exposure.

The donors belonged to the validation cohort of approximately 130 subjects, which was separate from the 666-subject first cohort. The library was made by the immunoSEQ multiplex PCR assay. The study's processing was this. A statistical classification framework was built for diagnosing cytomegalovirus status from the catalog of TCR beta chain sequences. TCRdb limited this immuneACCESS table to in-frame rearrangements with V and J called. A share of clones is missing; checked studies link under half to unresolved V genes, and the rest is unexplained. V, J and clone size reflect that table, while D and trimming were determined from the DNA. This sample is represented by 50,000 to 65,000 clones; 85% to 90% of them were singletons. Of the sample, more than 14% falls within the top ten clones. A word on this clone: This clone's antigen is unknown. Qualities for individual bases were not recorded, and no much larger clone is one base off.

General study outcomes and caveats: The validation cohort had no HLA typing available for a later analysis, so co-occurrence within that cohort was assessed over all 120 or so repertoires. The authors suggested that the approach could potentially be generalized to other disease states and immunological phenotypes. A later analysis found that TCRs clustered in the first cohort also tended to co-occur in the 120 validation repertoires, with 94% of cluster scores above 0. In vitro tests confirmed that a few of the cytomegalovirus-associated TCR beta chains recognize cytomegalovirus antigens. The study listed approximately 150 TCR beta chains as associated with cytomegalovirus. Across donors, most TCR sequences were observed very rarely, whereas some public TCRs were present in many individuals. In both the original and validation cohorts, the classifier was reported to diagnose cytomegalovirus status with high specificity and sensitivity.

The CDR3 runs 12 amino acids, cysteine and phenylalanine included. Only the CDR3 part of the read is kept: 36 bases, read in frame from the first base. The germline V gene yields KGHSH for CDR1 and LQKENI for CDR2. Deletion took 3 bases off V and 4 bases off J, with a span of 7 bases between the germline ends. This clonotype originated in a woman aged 18-29 years in good health and CMV-seronegative. The rearranged segments are TRBV18 and TRBJ2-7; the D gene is perhaps TRBD2, from 6 matching bases. Sequencing was performed on PBMCs. The CDR3 protein: CASSPGGYEQYF. In nucleotides, the sequence is TGTGCCAGCTCACCGGGGGGTTACGAGCAGTACTTC.